This T cell receptor (beta chain) was sequenced for a study of T-cell reconstitution after alpha-beta-depleted transplantation in children. For this clonotype: Its antigen is not known.

Whole-study results and caveats: Where some patients showed high TCRbeta diversity at day 60, it came from recipient T cells and thymic progenitors that had survived. T-cell counts and diversity were attributed mostly to newly produced T cells one year after transplant. The study reportedly traced alpha-beta T cells about two months after transplant to several hundred expanded graft clones.

This CDR3 comprises 15 residues. Germline CDR1 and CDR2: SGHRS and YFSETQ. V gave up 4 bases and J gave up 2 bases; unmatched junction bases: 7. Library preparation (for TCRbeta) was performed with unique molecular identifiers. TCRdb redid the calling of the PCR reads with MiXCR, one entry per CDR3 protein. Of roughly 420,000 distinct CDR3 sequences in the sample, about 16% are singletons; the top ten hold 25% to 35%. The chain couples TRBV5-1 to TRBJ2-3; 7 bases align to TRBD2. This sample comprised PBMCs, mostly from graft donor cells, obtained 360 days after TCRalphabeta/CD19-depleted stem cell transplant. This sequence was found in a boy younger than two who had a stem cell transplant for Wiskott-Aldrich syndrome, so the T cells may come from the graft donor. The CDR3 sequence: CASSGGTIFTDTQYF. CDR3 sequence (DNA): TGCGCCAGCAGCGGAGGGACTATCTTCACAGATACGCAGTATTTT.